The rows below give T cell receptor beta chains drawn from one sample of a study of cytomegalovirus exposure and HLA in healthy donors. Sequenced by immunoSEQ multiplex PCR; TCRdb stores in-frame clones only, minus some. Its clone listing holds roughly 70,000 clones. The sample consisted of PBMCs. All receptors derive from a female donor in good health and CMV-seropositive. Both conserved end residues are part of each CDR3.

V,J,CDR3
TRBV28,TRBJ1-1,CASSPNRVLNTEAFF
TRBV11-2,TRBJ2-4,CASSNGLSSKNIQYF
TRBV4-2,TRBJ2-2,CASSQDTGGRETGELFF
TRBV18,TRBJ2-1,CASSPTFRDRGADEQFF
TRBV4-3,TRBJ2-1,CASSQDLGGASYNEQFF
TRBV30,TRBJ2-7,CAFRGGSYEQYF
TRBV19,TRBJ2-7,CASSPGLLGSYEQYF
TRBV25-1,TRBJ2-1,CASIRAGGSWEEQFF
TRBV29-1,TRBJ2-1,CSLALANEQFF
TRBV6-1,TRBJ2-1,CASSEEFSGYNEQFF
TRBV28,TRBJ1-2,CASSFGTDYGYTF
TRBV14,TRBJ2-7,CASSQASLYEQYF
TRBV4-1,TRBJ1-1,CASSQFMGALTEAFF
TRBV4-3,TRBJ2-7,CASSQDPNSYEQYF
TRBV7-8,TRBJ1-2,CASSTRTGGGYTF
TRBV9,TRBJ1-1,CASSPSGGRTEAFF
TRBV6-5,TRBJ1-1,CASSYSPGKPEAFF
TRBV30,TRBJ2-5,CAWSSGLAGETQYF
TRBV28,TRBJ2-7,CASSSPGLPYEQYF
TRBV5-6,TRBJ2-7,CASSSGTGSLRVQYF
TRBV27,TRBJ2-7,CASSWFSSTMQYF
TRBV19,TRBJ2-7,CASQKGQGGEQYF
TRBV18,TRBJ2-1,CASSPLGQNNEQFF
TRBV5-5,TRBJ2-3,CASSPHSLAKSTDTQYF
TRBV7-9,TRBJ1-5,CASSLVGSNQPQHF
TRBV5-1,TRBJ2-2,CASSFWTGGDTGELFF
TRBV28,TRBJ2-1,CASSILAGGTEEQFF
TRBV2,TRBJ2-1,CASIERTSGKYNEQFF
TRBV5-1,TRBJ2-5,CASSLSQGGETQYF
TRBV4-1,TRBJ1-1,CASSRGGELNTEAFF
TRBV4-3,TRBJ1-6,CASSRDGQGGSSPLHF
TRBV11-1,TRBJ2-7,CASSLNRGKGYEQYF
TRBV11-3,TRBJ1-1,CASSPGQSGDTEAFF
TRBV30,TRBJ1-3,CAWSISDDRAFDTIYF
TRBV12-5,TRBJ1-2,CASGFSSGDGYTF
TRBV9,TRBJ2-7,CASSHDYGVQYF
TRBV27,TRBJ1-1,CASSFQGKGTEAFF
TRBV6-1,TRBJ1-5,CASSEIRGQYSNQPQHF
TRBV2,TRBJ2-1,CASREARDYNEQFF